This TCR beta chain was recovered during a study of T cell repertoires in cytomegalovirus infection. Looking at the study overall: In the study, CMV epitopes included recently identified HLA-C-restricted and well-studied HLA-B-restricted ones. Public TCR beta signatures marked donors with CMV infection and the matching HLA.

V shed 0 bases and J 8 bases; nucleotides not matched to a gene: 13. Germline CDR1 is SGHTA and CDR2 is FQGNSA. The CDR3 covers 17 residues. TCRdb independently ran MiXCR on the reads; one entry per CDR3 protein. The sample lists approximately 910,000 distinct CDR3 sequences, approximately 30% seen once, with about an eighth in the top ten. This clonotype appeared many times. Its specificity is unknown. Study-level points and caveats: Clonotypes of TCR beta that were HLA-C-restricted and CMV-specific dominated the ex vivo response. Cumulative frequency (of public TCR beta family members) identified carriers of CMV plus the relevant HLA.

The sequences come from cultured CD8+ T cells from PBMCs, collected from culture after CMV antigen stimulation. The chain couples TRBV7-2 to TRBJ1-5, with 7 bases that match TRBD1. This TCR derives from a human donor in good health (CMV status not recorded). Some clones in this sample may be carry-over from other donors' samples. Here the CDR3 DNA reads TGTGCCAGCAGCTTAGCCCTACGACAGGGCGATGCTAAGCCCCAGCATTTT. It translates to CASSLALRQGDAKPQHF.